Listed below are T cell receptor beta chains from one sample, sequenced in a study of PD-L1 blockade in urothelial cancer. Clones were read by immunoSEQ multiplex PCR, and TCRdb kept only the in-frame ones, dropping some. Of some 51,000 clones listed, 88% are singletons. The source material was PBMCs, sampled around atezolizumab (anti-PD-L1) treatment. The receptors here all came from a man in his fifties or sixties with urothelial cancer. The CDR3 runs from the conserved cysteine through the conserved F or W. A D gene is named only where the DNA matches it firmly. Size tells how often a clone was seen (once, few, many) or the class of an expanded clone, and some rows leave it out.

CDR3,DNA,J,size,V,D
CASSLNQGVTEAFF,TGCGCCAGCAGCTTGAATCAGGGTGTGACTGAAGCTTTCTTT,TRBJ1-1,once,TRBV5-1,.
CSALEQGGNYGYTF,TGCAGCGCCCTAGAACAGGGGGGTAACTATGGCTACACCTTC,TRBJ1-2,.,TRBV29-1,TRBD1
CASSELRLAGGEQYF,TGCGCCAGCAGTGAGCTAAGGCTAGCGGGAGGCGAGCAGTACTTC,TRBJ2-7,.,TRBV10-2,TRBD2
CASSSTAGGTDTQYF,TGTGCCAGCAGTTCCACAGCGGGAGGCACAGATACGCAGTATTTT,TRBJ2-3,.,TRBV6-5,TRBD2
CSAGQGTNQPQHF,TGCAGCGCTGGACAGGGGACTAATCAGCCCCAGCATTTT,TRBJ1-5,few,TRBV29-1,TRBD1
CRTGAGYTF,TGCAGGACAGGGGCTGGCTACACCTTC,TRBJ1-2,.,TRBV20-1,TRBD1
CASSLHPTLNTEAFF,TGTGCCAGCAGCTTACACCCAACCCTAAACACTGAAGCTTTCTTT,TRBJ1-1,few,TRBV7-8,.
CASSSTGAGGGYEQYF,TGTGCCAGCAGTTCCACCGGGGCGGGAGGGGGCTACGAGCAGTACTTC,TRBJ2-7,.,TRBV28,TRBD2
CASRLRDRGTSGGSAYEQYF,TGTGCCAGCAGGCTGCGGGACAGAGGGACTAGCGGGGGGTCGGCGTACGAGCAGTACTTC,TRBJ2-7,.,TRBV27,TRBD2
CASSRSTGFVQPQHF,TGCGCCAGCAGCCGATCTACAGGGTTCGTCCAGCCCCAGCATTTT,TRBJ1-5,once,TRBV4-1,.
CASSPSRATEAFF,TGTGCCAGCAGCCCCAGCAGGGCCACTGAAGCTTTCTTT,TRBJ1-1,few,TRBV11-2,.
CASSLLAGGSYEQYF,TGCGCCAGCAGCTTGCTGGCAGGGGGCTCCTACGAGCAGTACTTC,TRBJ2-7,.,TRBV5-1,TRBD1
CSAKLTGQPIF,TGCAGTGCGAAACTGACAGGACAGCCAATCTTC,TRBJ2-7,.,TRBV20-1,.
CASGLTATREKLFF,TGTGCTAGTGGTTTGACAGCAACCCGCGAAAAACTGTTTTTT,TRBJ1-4,few,TRBV12-5,.
CASHRGQGPNTDTQYF,TGCGCCTCACATAGAGGACAGGGCCCGAACACAGATACGCAGTATTTT,TRBJ2-3,.,TRBV5-1,TRBD1
CALKSSGNTIYF,TGTGCCTTGAAGAGCTCTGGAAACACCATATATTTT,TRBJ1-3,.,TRBV30,.
CASGGGYVFSGNSTDTQYF,TGTGCTAGTGGTGGGGGATACGTATTTAGCGGGAATAGCACAGATACGCAGTATTTT,TRBJ2-3,.,TRBV12-5,TRBD2
CASSYSSTSGSYEQYF,TGTGCCAGCAGTTACTCGTCGACTAGCGGGAGTTACGAGCAGTACTTC,TRBJ2-7,.,TRBV6-5,TRBD2
CASSRGQNQPQHF,TGTGCCAGCTCAAGAGGACAGAACCAGCCCCAGCATTTT,TRBJ1-5,.,TRBV18,.
CASSQTGGTNNEQFF,TGCGCCAGCAGCCAGACAGGGGGGACCAACAATGAGCAGTTCTTC,TRBJ2-1,.,TRBV4-3,TRBD1
CASSFGQGPYNEQFF,TGTGCCAGCAGCTTCGGACAGGGGCCCTACAATGAGCAGTTCTTC,TRBJ2-1,once,TRBV11-3,TRBD1
CASSFGQRVETQYF,TGTGCCAGTAGTTTCGGACAGAGGGTGGAGACCCAGTACTTC,TRBJ2-5,.,TRBV19,.
CASSLDGLLAGDSSTDTQYF,TGTGCCAGCAGCTTAGATGGGCTGCTAGCGGGCGATTCTAGCACAGATACGCAGTATTTT,TRBJ2-3,.,TRBV11-2,TRBD2
CASSVNRGNYEQYF,TGTGCCAGCAGTGTAAACAGGGGGAACTACGAGCAGTACTTC,TRBJ2-7,.,TRBV28,TRBD1
CASSLDGPGGGYTF,TGTGCCAGCAGCTTGGATGGGCCTGGGGGGGGCTACACCTTC,TRBJ1-2,.,TRBV5-4,.
CASSRMGTVYGYTF,TGTGCCAGCAGCCGAATGGGGACAGTCTATGGCTACACCTTC,TRBJ1-2,once,TRBV5-6,TRBD1
CASSFLGSTSDTQYF,TGCGCCAGCAGCTTCTTGGGCAGTACTTCAGATACGCAGTATTTT,TRBJ2-3,.,TRBV5-1,.
CASSQRKGVIDSPLHF,TGCGCCAGCAGCCAACGAAAGGGGGTTATAGATTCACCCCTCCACTTT,TRBJ1-6,few,TRBV4-1,.
CASSLRRDRYYNEQFF,TGTGCCAGCAGCTTACGCCGCGACAGATACTACAATGAGCAGTTCTTC,TRBJ2-1,.,TRBV7-3,.
CASSQLAGGLYEQFF,TGTGCCAGCAGCCAACTAGCGGGGGGGCTCTATGAGCAGTTCTTC,TRBJ2-1,.,TRBV7-3,TRBD2
CASSLAQQFGEQYF,TGCGCCAGCAGCTTGGCCCAACAGTTCGGCGAGCAGTACTTC,TRBJ2-7,.,TRBV5-1,.
CASSTTSGMKDEQFF,TGTGCCAGCTCAACGACTAGCGGGATGAAGGATGAGCAGTTCTTC,TRBJ2-1,.,TRBV18,TRBD2
CASGPSPTGNSPLHF,TGTGCTAGTGGCCCTTCCCCAACGGGGAATTCACCCCTCCACTTT,TRBJ1-6,.,TRBV12-5,.
CACNLRDRAYEQYF,TGTGCCTGCAATCTCCGGGACAGGGCCTACGAGCAGTACTTC,TRBJ2-7,.,TRBV30,TRBD1
CASITGEDTEAFF,TGTGCCAGCATCACAGGGGAGGACACTGAAGCTTTCTTT,TRBJ1-1,.,TRBV28,TRBD1
CASSAGTGRLEQYF,TGTGCCAGCAGCGCCGGGACAGGGCGTCTCGAGCAGTACTTC,TRBJ2-7,.,TRBV6-1,TRBD1
CSVEDVAAVYNEQFF,TGCAGCGTTGAAGATGTCGCAGCGGTCTACAATGAGCAGTTCTTC,TRBJ2-1,.,TRBV29-1,.
CASSLKTSGGLTDTQYF,TGTGCCAGCAGCCTAAAAACTAGCGGGGGGCTCACAGATACGCAGTATTTT,TRBJ2-3,.,TRBV11-1,TRBD2
CASSLLRGSLSYEQYF,TGTGCCAGCAGCCTCCTGCGCGGAAGCCTCTCCTACGAGCAGTACTTC,TRBJ2-7,.,TRBV28,.
CASSRDRRGTDTQYF,TGCGCCAGCAGCCGGGACCGGCGGGGTACAGATACGCAGTATTTT,TRBJ2-3,.,TRBV5-1,.
CASSFTSGGVNTGELFF,TGTGCCAGCAGCTTTACTAGCGGGGGGGTTAACACCGGGGAGCTGTTTTTT,TRBJ2-2,.,TRBV7-2,TRBD2
CASSELRPGQGNTIYF,TGTGCCAGCAGTGAGCTTCGACCCGGACAGGGAAACACCATATATTTT,TRBJ1-3,few,TRBV6-1,.
CASSLARLAPSTDTQYF,TGTGCCAGCAGCTTAGCCCGACTAGCGCCAAGCACAGATACGCAGTATTTT,TRBJ2-3,.,TRBV7-8,TRBD2
CASSLGPDIYTQYF,TGTGCCAGCAGCTTAGGCCCCGACATCTATACGCAGTATTTT,TRBJ2-3,.,TRBV7-8,.
CASSPDRGGYNEQFF,TGTGCCAGCAGTCCGGACAGGGGGGGCTACAATGAGCAGTTCTTC,TRBJ2-1,.,TRBV6-1,TRBD1
CASSGLHYEQYF,TGTGCCAGCAGTGGACTTCACTACGAGCAGTACTTC,TRBJ2-7,once,TRBV2,.
CASSQEGQAAPYEQYF,TGCGCCAGCAGCCAAGAAGGACAAGCCGCCCCCTACGAGCAGTACTTC,TRBJ2-7,.,TRBV4-1,.
CASSIGQGFTDTQYF,TGCGCCAGCAGCATTGGACAGGGGTTCACAGATACGCAGTATTTT,TRBJ2-3,.,TRBV5-1,TRBD1
CASSSLAGAFSGANVLTF,TGCGCCAGCAGCTCTCTAGCGGGGGCCTTCTCTGGGGCCAACGTCCTGACTTTC,TRBJ2-6,once,TRBV5-1,TRBD2
CASSHAGQGPGELFF,TGTGCCAGCAGCCACGCGGGACAGGGGCCCGGGGAGCTGTTTTTT,TRBJ2-2,.,TRBV28,TRBD1
CASSETVSSYEQYF,TGTGCCAGCAGCGAGACAGTCAGCTCCTACGAGCAGTACTTC,TRBJ2-7,.,TRBV5-8,.
CASLPGQNTGELFF,TGTGCCAGCTTACCGGGACAGAACACCGGGGAGCTGTTTTTT,TRBJ2-2,.,TRBV18,.
CASSLIGGSGNTIYF,TGTGCCAGCAGCTTAATCGGGGGCTCTGGAAACACCATATATTTT,TRBJ1-3,.,TRBV7-2,.
CASSSEGREQYF,TGCGCCAGCAGCTCGGAGGGCCGAGAGCAGTACTTC,TRBJ2-7,.,TRBV5-1,.
CASSLAGGSMNEQFF,TGTGCCAGCAGCTTGGCAGGGGGCAGCATGAATGAGCAGTTCTTC,TRBJ2-1,.,TRBV5-5,TRBD1
CASSETIGSNYEQYF,TGTGCCAGCAGTGAGACTATCGGCAGCAACTACGAGCAGTACTTC,TRBJ2-7,.,TRBV6-1,.
CSASTGTEAFF,TGCAGTGCTAGTACGGGTACTGAAGCTTTCTTT,TRBJ1-1,once,TRBV20-1,.
CASSEKGTGTGYEQYF,TGTGCCAGCAGTGAGAAAGGGACAGGGACAGGCTACGAGCAGTACTTC,TRBJ2-7,.,TRBV2,TRBD1
CASSFTGSSGNTIYF,TGTGCCAGCAGCTTTACAGGAAGCTCTGGAAACACCATATATTTT,TRBJ1-3,.,TRBV5-8,.
CASSPASKLNTEAFF,TGTGCCAGCAGCCCCGCAAGCAAGCTGAACACTGAAGCTTTCTTT,TRBJ1-1,.,TRBV11-2,.